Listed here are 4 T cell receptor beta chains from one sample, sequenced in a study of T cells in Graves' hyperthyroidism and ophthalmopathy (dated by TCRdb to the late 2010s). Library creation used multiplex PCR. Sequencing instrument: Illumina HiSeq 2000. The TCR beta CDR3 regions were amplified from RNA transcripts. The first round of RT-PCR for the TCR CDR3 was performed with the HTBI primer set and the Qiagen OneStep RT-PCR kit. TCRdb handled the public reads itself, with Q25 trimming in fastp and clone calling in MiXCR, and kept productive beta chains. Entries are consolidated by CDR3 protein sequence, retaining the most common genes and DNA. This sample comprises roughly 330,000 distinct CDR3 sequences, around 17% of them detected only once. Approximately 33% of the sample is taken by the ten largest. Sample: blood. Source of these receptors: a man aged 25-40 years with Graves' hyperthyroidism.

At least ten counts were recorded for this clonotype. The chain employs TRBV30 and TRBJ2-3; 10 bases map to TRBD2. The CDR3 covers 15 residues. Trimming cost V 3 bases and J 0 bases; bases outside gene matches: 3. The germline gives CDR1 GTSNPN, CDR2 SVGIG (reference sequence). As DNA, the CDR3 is TGTGCCTGGAGCTTAGCGGGAGGCAGCACAGATACGCAGTATTTT. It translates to CAWSLAGGSTDTQYF.

CDR3: CASKGGGDTGELFF. DNA of the CDR3: TGTGCCAGCAAGGGGGGGGGAGACACCGGGGAGCTGTTTTTT. V is TRBV2 and J is TRBJ2-2, with D possibly matching TRBD2 (7 bases). Germline CDR1 and CDR2: SNHLY and FYNNEI. V lost 7 bases, J lost 3 bases, and 12 bases lay in between. This CDR3 comprises 14 residues.

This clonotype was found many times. CDR3 sequence: CASSLAPGDAQPQHF. CDR3 DNA sequence: TGTGCCAGCAGCTTAGCCCCAGGAGATGCTCAGCCCCAGCATTTT. The V call is TRBV7-2, the J call TRBJ1-5; D remains unclear. Between the trimmed V and J ends, which lost 0 bases and 6 bases, there was a span of 12 bases. The CDR3 has 15 residues. Germline CDR1 is SGHTA and CDR2 is FQGNSA.

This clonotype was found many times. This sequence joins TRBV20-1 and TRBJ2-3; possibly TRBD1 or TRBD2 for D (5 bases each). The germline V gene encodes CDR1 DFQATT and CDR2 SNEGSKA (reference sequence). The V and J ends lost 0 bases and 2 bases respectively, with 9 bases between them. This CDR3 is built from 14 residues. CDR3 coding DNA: TGCAGTGCTAGAGATGGGACCACCACAGATACGCAGTATTTT. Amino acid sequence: CSARDGTTTDTQYF.